This T cell receptor beta chain derives from a study of cytomegalovirus exposure and HLA in healthy donors. Findings of the study overall: Reportedly, cytomegalovirus status was diagnosed with high sensitivity and specificity. Several top significant clusters appeared, in a later analysis, to be linked to common viral pathogens. Sequencing had likely introduced a cluster of highly shared sequence variants as an artifact. The investigators catalogued 150 to 200 TCR beta chains as cytomegalovirus-associated.

Primers included in the PCR were 60 Vbeta and 13 Jbeta primers. Using immunoSEQ multiplex PCR, the repertoire was profiled, and TCRdb retains in-frame clones only, with some absent. The repertoire holds fewer than 150,000 clones, with roughly 80% as singletons. Germline CDR1 reads GTSNPN; CDR2 reads SVGIG (reference sequence). With 2 bases clipped from V and 7 bases from J, the junction kept 5 bases outside the gene matches. The CDR3 totals 15 residues. Note on this clone: The antigen remains unidentified.

The chain recombines TRBV30 with TRBJ1-4; 12 bases align to TRBD1. The origin of this receptor is a man aged 50 or older in good health and CMV-seronegative. The sequencing sample was made of PBMCs. CDR3 region: CAWSPGTGGGEKLFF. The DNA for the CDR3 is TGTGCCTGGAGTCCAGGGACAGGGGGCGGTGAAAAACTGTTTTTT.